Described below is a single T cell receptor beta chain sequence and its context. This clone was seen more than once but under ten times. Its recognized antigen is unknown. No base quality information exists; no much larger clone differs at one position. This specimen belongs to a study of PD-1 blockade in classical Hodgkin lymphoma (dated by TCRdb to between 2020 and 2021). For the study in its entirety: Nivolumab dosing was 3 mg/kg intravenously every 2 weeks, continuing until either disease progression or unacceptable toxicity. The study used TCR beta sequencing and CyTOF to define a peripheral blood immune signature of response to PD-1 blockade in classical Hodgkin lymphoma.

Genomic DNA was isolated using the Qiagen DNeasy kit from unsorted PBMCs as well as from negatively selected CD4+ and CD8+ fractions. Amplification of TCR beta CDR3 regions was done by immunoSEQ multiplex PCR with primers that anneal to V and J segments. A synthetic immune receptor repertoire was used to minimize amplification bias, and any remaining bias was removed computationally after sequencing. For the original study's pipeline: Repertoire diversity was quantified as the Shannon entropy index using custom Python scripts. Unsorted, CD4+ and CD8+ repertoires were analyzed separately, except in combined analyses where CD4+ and CD8+ sequences were merged in silico. A clone was considered expanded if an increase in frequency of at least 2-fold after treatment relative to C1D1 was found, and a pseudocount of 0.5 was applied to clones undetected at baseline. Clones with 0 or 1 copy at C1D1 were defined as singleton clones, while clones with 2 or more copies were defined as non-singleton clones. By matching protein sequences in sorted samples from the same patient, clones expanded in unsorted samples were annotated as CD4+, CD8+ or unknown. Wilcoxon tests were applied to paired samples to test diversity changes from C1D1 to C4D1. TCRdb took over this immuneACCESS table, retaining in-frame rearrangements with V and J assigned. Such tables are incomplete; in checked studies, under half of the missing clones stem from an unresolved V gene, and the remainder is unexplained. V and J calls plus clone size are reproduced from that table; the DNA served to infer D and trimming. Present in this sample are about 19,000 clones, around 84% of which were seen just once. The ten largest clones capture roughly 6.4% of the sample.

Counted from cysteine to phenylalanine, this CDR3 has 15 amino acids. Just CDR3 DNA is preserved here, 45 bases in frame from base 1. Trimming removed 3 bases from V and 4 bases from J; the gene matches leave 6 bases unexplained. CDR1 is given as SGHTA and CDR2 as FQGNSA, both from the germline V gene. Broad study findings and their caveats: Patients starting nivolumab less than 1 year after ASCT had lower diversity and were excluded from later analyses to avoid confounding by immune reconstitution. The study was restricted to a single clinical trial cohort, and the causes of repertoire differences, possibly disease activity or prior therapy, were left undefined. Baseline TCR diversity was reported to be lower in newly diagnosed patients than in healthy donors and to be lower still in relapsed/refractory patients. CD4+ but not CD8+ TCR diversity rose significantly by C4D1 (p=0.0027 vs p=0.16), most apparent in complete responders (p=0.02). Trial patients with a complete response had baseline diversity similar to that of newly diagnosed patients, while partial responders and progressors had significantly lower diversity.

This specimen's time point label, per the study, means: cycle 1 day 1 (C1D1), immediately before nivolumab initiation. All trial patients had relapsed after autologous stem cell transplantation, with cohorts A, B and C differing in prior brentuximab vedotin exposure. The trial cohort included roughly 60 patients with relapsed/refractory classical Hodgkin lymphoma, and each patient had a best overall response of complete response, partial response or progressive disease. In the multi-cohort phase II CheckMate 205 trial, trial patients received single-agent nivolumab. Best overall response was determined by an independent review committee according to the 2007 International Working Group response criteria. Trial PBMCs were collected immediately before nivolumab initiation (C1D1) and during therapy at cycle 2 day 1 and cycle 4 day 1. Peripheral blood was collected in 8 mL Vacutainer Cell Preparation Tubes, from which PBMCs were isolated by centrifugation and then cryopreserved.

This sequence uses TRBV7-2 and TRBJ1-1; 9 bases in the middle match TRBD1. Sequenced here: peripheral blood mononuclear cells (PBMCs), sampled at baseline. The receptor was derived from a human donor with classical Hodgkin lymphoma. The DNA is as follows: TGTGCCAGCAGCTTGGTGGGACAGGGAAGCACTGAAGCTTTCTTT. Its protein reads: CASSLVGQGSTEAFF.